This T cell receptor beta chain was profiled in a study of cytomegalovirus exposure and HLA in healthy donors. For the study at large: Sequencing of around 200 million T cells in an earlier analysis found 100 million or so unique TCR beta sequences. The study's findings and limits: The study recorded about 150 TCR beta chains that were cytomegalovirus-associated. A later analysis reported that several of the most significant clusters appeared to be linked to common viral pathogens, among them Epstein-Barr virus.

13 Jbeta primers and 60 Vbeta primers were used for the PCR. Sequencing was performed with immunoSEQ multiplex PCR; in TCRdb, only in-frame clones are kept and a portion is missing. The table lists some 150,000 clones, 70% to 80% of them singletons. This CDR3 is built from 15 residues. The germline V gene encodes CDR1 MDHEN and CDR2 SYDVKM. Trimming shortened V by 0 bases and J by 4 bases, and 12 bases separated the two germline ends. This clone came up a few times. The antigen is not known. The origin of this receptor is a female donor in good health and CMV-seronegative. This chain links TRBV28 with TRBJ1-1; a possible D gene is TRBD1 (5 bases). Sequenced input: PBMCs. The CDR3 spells CASSLWEGLRTEAFF. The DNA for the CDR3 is TGTGCCAGCAGTTTATGGGAGGGGTTACGCACTGAAGCTTTCTTT.